What follows is one T cell receptor beta chain and its context. Its specificity is unknown. TCRdb ran MiXCR on the reads and lists one entry per CDR3 protein. Here the sample spans 650,000 to 900,000 distinct CDR3 sequences, about 27% being singletons. In germline, CDR1 is LNHDA, CDR2 SQIVND (reference sequence). With 3 bases clipped from V and 2 bases from J, the junction kept 6 bases outside the gene matches. There are 16 residues in the CDR3. This record comes from a study of T cell repertoires in cytomegalovirus infection. Sample: cultured CD8+ T cells from PBMCs, taken from culture after CMV antigen stimulation. This receptor was identified in a human donor in good health (CMV status not recorded). Some clones in this sample may be carry-over from other donors' samples. This chain uses TRBV19 with TRBJ2-3; 9 bases fit TRBD2. The CDR3 DNA reads as TGTGCCAGTAGTATTTCCCCTAGCGGGGCCACAGATACGCAGTATTTT. This gives the protein CASSISPSGATDTQYF.